Following are 19 T cell receptor beta chains from one sample sequenced in a study of PD-1 blockade in mismatch repair-deficient tumors. Data came from immunoSEQ multiplex PCR; TCRdb stores just in-frame clones and leaves some out. The sample yields tens of thousands of clones, approximately 84% seen once. The sample in question was peripheral blood, obtained 12 weeks after starting pembrolizumab. Receptors originate from an adult with mismatch repair-deficient cancer.

This rearrangement joins TRBV25-1 to TRBJ2-6; TRBD2 might be the D (5 bases). This CDR3 spans 16 amino acids. The ends were cut back, 3 bases at V and 2 bases at J, with 11 bases in the middle. Looked up from germline, CDR1 is MGHDK and CDR2 is SYGVNS. The CDR3 region has the DNA TGTGCCAGCAGTGATTCTAGCCTCGCTGGGGCCAACGTCCTGACTTTC. Amino acids: CASSDSSLAGANVLTF.

The J gene is TRBJ2-7, the V gene TRBV9, with no clear D. Germline V lookup: CDR1 SGDLS, CDR2 YYNGEE. This CDR3 region has 14 residues. The V and J ends lost 3 bases and 3 bases respectively, with 13 bases between them. The DNA of the CDR3 is TGTGCCAGCAGCGCCCAAACGGAGAGCTACGAGCAGTACTTC. It specifies CASSAQTESYEQYF.

In DNA, the CDR3 is TGTGCCAGCAGTGTAGGAGGGGCAAGCACTGAAGCTTTCTTT. Translation: CASSVGGASTEAFF. The V gene is TRBV6-1, the J gene TRBJ1-1, with D possibly matching TRBD1 (5 bases). CDR1 MNHNS and CDR2 SASEGT come from the germline V gene. Trimming left V 4 bases short and J 4 bases short, with 13 bases between. This CDR3 has 14 amino acids.

The V call is TRBV5-6, the J call TRBJ2-5; TRBD1 matches at 7 bases. Germline values: CDR1 SGHDT, CDR2 YYEEEE. The V gene end was trimmed by 3 bases and the J gene end by 1 base; junction bases not matched to a gene: 0. The CDR3 loop spans 13 amino acids. The CDR3 DNA sequence: TGTGCCAGCAGCTGGGACAGCCAAGAGACCCAGTACTTC. Protein product: CASSWDSQETQYF.

The chain combines TRBV30 with TRBJ2-3, with unresolved D. Germline CDR1 is GTSNPN and CDR2 is SVGIG (reference sequence). Trimming left V 4 bases short and J 2 bases short, with 7 bases between. The CDR3 runs 12 residues. CDR3 nucleotide sequence: TGTGCCTGGACGACGGCCACAGATACGCAGTATTTT. As protein: CAWTTATDTQYF.

V and J are TRBV25-1 and TRBJ1-3; D unclear. Trimming left V 7 bases short and J 0 bases short, with 10 bases between. CDR1 and CDR2 (germline): MGHDK, SYGVNS. The CDR3 contains 14 residues. CDR3 loop: CASKGRTSGNTIYF. As DNA, the CDR3 is TGTGCCAGCAAGGGCAGGACCTCTGGAAACACCATATATTTT. Variable domain in full (rest from reference TRBV25-1 and TRBJ1-3): EADIYQTPRYLVIGTGKKITLECSQTMGHDKMYWYQQDPGMELHLIHYSYGVNSTEKGDLSSESTVSRIRTEHFPLTLESARPSHTSQYLCASKGRTSGNTIYFGEGSWLTVV.

V gene TRBV27 combines with J gene TRBJ1-1, with 7 bases lining up with TRBD1. The V and J ends lost 3 bases and 8 bases, in that order; junction bases with no gene match: 12. Germline loops: CDR1 MNHEY, CDR2 SMNVEV (reference sequence). This CDR3 has 15 residues. DNA of the CDR3: TGTGCCAGCAGTTTGAGGGGGCCGCGGGTCGCAGAAGCTTTCTTT. Translated: CASSLRGPRVAEAFF.

This chain joins TRBV18 and TRBJ1-1; D is unclear. CDR3 length equals 14 residues. In germline, CDR1 is KGHSH, CDR2 LQKENI. V was clipped by 4 bases and J by 4 bases, with 13 bases between them. CDR3 in amino acids: CASSLVQTFTEAFF. The CDR3 nucleotides read TGTGCCAGCTCACTTGTACAGACTTTCACTGAAGCTTTCTTT. Variable domain in full (rest from reference TRBV18 and TRBJ1-1): NAGVMQNPRHLVRRRGQEARLRCSPMKGHSHVYWYRQLPEEGLKFMVYLQKENIIDESGMPKERFSAEFPKEGPSILRIQQVVRGDSAAYFCASSLVQTFTEAFFGQGTRLTVV.

This sequence joins TRBV7-9 and TRBJ1-2; D is possibly TRBD1 (6 bases). Germline V gene data show CDR1 as SEHNR and CDR2 as FQNEAQ (reference sequence). This CDR3 has 15 residues. V was clipped by 1 base and J by 5 bases, with 14 bases between them. The DNA for the CDR3 is TGTGCCAGCAGCTTAGGGGAGGGGACAAGATATGGCTACACCTTC. Protein sequence: CASSLGEGTRYGYTF.

The chain has TRBV18 and TRBJ2-2; 10 positions match TRBD1. The CDR3 is made up of 16 amino acids. V was clipped by 3 bases and J by 3 bases; unmatched bases: 4. In germline, CDR1 is KGHSH, CDR2 LQKENI. CDR3 residues: CASSPDRGMDTGELFF. The CDR3 region has the DNA TGTGCCAGCTCACCGGACAGGGGGATGGACACCGGGGAGCTGTTTTTT. Drawing the rest from reference TRBV18 and TRBJ2-2, the complete variable domain is NAGVMQNPRHLVRRRGQEARLRCSPMKGHSHVYWYRQLPEEGLKFMVYLQKENIIDESGMPKERFSAEFPKEGPSILRIQQVVRGDSAAYFCASSPDRGMDTGELFFGEGSRLTVL.

The CDR3 sequence is CASSHRTINTGELFF. For the CDR3, the DNA is TGTGCCAGCAGCCACCGAACGATTAACACCGGGGAGCTGTTTTTT. The chain couples TRBV13 to TRBJ2-2; D call uncertain. Trimming took 5 bases from V and 2 from J, leaving 12 bases between them. The CDR3 loop spans 15 amino acids. Per the germline V gene, CDR1 is PRHDT and CDR2 is FYEKMQ (reference sequence).

This rearrangement joins TRBV5-1 to TRBJ2-3; 14 bases are shared with TRBD2. This CDR3 region has 18 residues. Germline CDR1 is SGHRS and CDR2 is YFSETQ. Germline trimming cut 4 bases from V and 4 bases from J; bases unmatched to any gene: 11. CDR3: CASSNPGLAGASSDTQYF. The CDR3 nucleotides are TGCGCCAGCAGCAACCCGGGACTAGCGGGAGCTTCCTCAGATACGCAGTATTTT.

The V call is TRBV19, the J call TRBJ2-7, with 9 bases aligning to TRBD2. The CDR3 spans 15 residues. Germline loops: CDR1 LNHDA, CDR2 SQIVND (reference sequence). The junction had 5 bases not matched to a gene; V was cut back by 2 bases and J by 3 bases. CDR3 sequence: CASSIRTSVYYEQYF. The DNA of the CDR3 is TGTGCCAGTAGTATAAGGACTAGCGTGTACTACGAGCAGTACTTC. Based on the CDR3 plus reference TRBV19 and TRBJ2-7, the full variable domain is DGGITQSPKYLFRKEGQNVTLSCEQNLNHDAMYWYRQDPGQGLRLIYYSQIVNDFQKGDIAEGYSVSREKKESFPLTVTSAQKNPTAFYLCASSIRTSVYYEQYFGPGTRLTVT.

The rearrangement links TRBV7-9 to TRBJ2-1; 8 bases line up with TRBD2. The CDR3 spans 14 residues. The V gene end was trimmed by 8 bases and the J gene end by 6 bases; junction bases not matched to a gene: 9. Germline values: CDR1 SEHNR, CDR2 FQNEAQ (reference sequence). This CDR3 is CASLVSGRVNEQFF. CDR3 sequence (DNA): TGTGCCAGCCTGGTGAGCGGGAGAGTCAATGAGCAGTTCTTC.

This chain links TRBV11-2 with TRBJ2-3, with D tentatively TRBD1 (6 bases). Trimming shortened V by 4 bases and J by 0 bases, and 14 bases separated the two germline ends. This CDR3 has 16 residues. The germline gives CDR1 SGHAT, CDR2 FQNNGV. The CDR3 DNA is TGTGCCAGCAGCTCAGGACAGATTCCTAGCACAGATACGCAGTATTTT. Translation gives CASSSGQIPSTDTQYF.

The chain recombines TRBV30 with TRBJ2-7; D unresolved. V lost 3 bases and J lost 4, with 7 bases in between. Germline lookup yields CDR1 GTSNPN and CDR2 SVGIG (reference sequence). The CDR3 loop spans 11 amino acids. Here the CDR3 DNA reads TGTGCCTGGAGACGGGCGTACGAGCAGTACTTC. Translation: CAWRRAYEQYF.

This clone was detected once. The CDR3 DNA reads TGTGCCAGCAGTTACTTGGGGAGATTGAACACTGAAGCTTTCTTT. Its translation: CASSYLGRLNTEAFF. This chain joins TRBV6-5 and TRBJ1-1; D ambiguous. CDR3 size: 15 residues. Germline CDR1 is MNHEY and CDR2 is SVGAGI. V was clipped by 1 base and J by 0 bases, with 9 bases between them.

The chain uses TRBV7-2 and TRBJ1-2; no clear D gene. V lost 7 bases to trimming and J lost 2 bases, with 23 bases between them. Germline V gives CDR1 SGHTA, CDR2 FQGNSA. The CDR3 sequence is 17 residues long. CDR3 nucleotide sequence: TGTGCCAGCACTTGGAGGGTGGGAGGGTTCTCGAACTATGGCTACACCTTC. Translated, it gives CASTWRVGGFSNYGYTF.

This chain joins TRBV10-3 and TRBJ2-3; 9 bases fit TRBD2. V trimming: 10 bases; J trimming: 2 bases; junction bases outside the gene matches: 13. Germline CDR1 ENHRY, CDR2 SYGVKD. This CDR3 region has 16 residues. The CDR3 region has the DNA TGTGCCACCTCGCCCTCTAGCGGGAAAAACACAGATACGCAGTATTTT. This codes for CATSPSSGKNTDTQYF.